These T cell receptor beta chains were read from a single sample in a study of T cell responses to AZD1222 COVID-19 vaccine. Profiling relied on immunoSEQ multiplex PCR, and the TCRdb table lists in-frame clones only, not all of them. This table has about 100,000 clones, over 75% appearing once. The source was peripheral blood, collected on day 0 of MenACWY control vaccination. Receptors were obtained from an adult in good health. The CDR3 runs from the conserved cysteine through the conserved F or W. The order of the fields is D gene, J gene, V gene, clone size, CDR3 protein, CDR3 DNA. D genes are given only for firm matches. Not every row has a clone size; where given, it reads once, few, many or a size class.

d_call: -
j_call: TRBJ2-5
v_call: TRBV28
clone_size: -
cdr3_aa: CASSPALGRETQYF
cdr3_nt: TGTGCCAGCAGCCCCGCCCTCGGGCGAGAGACCCAGTACTTC

d_call: -
j_call: TRBJ1-2
v_call: TRBV28
clone_size: -
cdr3_aa: CASRYSGTGFGYTF
cdr3_nt: TGTGCCAGCAGGTATTCGGGCACAGGGTTTGGCTACACCTTC

d_call: TRBD1
j_call: TRBJ2-6
v_call: TRBV7-2
clone_size: -
cdr3_aa: CASSADRGRKSGANVLTF
cdr3_nt: TGTGCCAGCAGCGCCGACAGGGGGCGTAAATCTGGGGCCAACGTCCTGACTTTC

d_call: -
j_call: TRBJ2-5
v_call: TRBV13
clone_size: -
cdr3_aa: CASSGRRETQYF
cdr3_nt: TGTGCCAGCAGCGGGCGGAGGGAGACCCAGTACTTC

d_call: TRBD1
j_call: TRBJ1-1
v_call: TRBV12-5
clone_size: -
cdr3_aa: CASGLGTGGITEAFF
cdr3_nt: TGTGCTAGTGGTTTGGGGACAGGGGGAATCACTGAAGCTTTCTTT

d_call: -
j_call: TRBJ1-2
v_call: TRBV2
clone_size: -
cdr3_aa: CASRGYGYTF
cdr3_nt: TGTGCCAGCAGGGGCTATGGCTACACCTTC

d_call: TRBD1
j_call: TRBJ2-3
v_call: TRBV19
clone_size: -
cdr3_aa: CASSSRQGLGTDTQYF
cdr3_nt: TGTGCCAGTAGTAGTCGACAGGGTCTGGGCACAGATACGCAGTATTTT

d_call: TRBD2
j_call: TRBJ2-1
v_call: TRBV7-3
clone_size: -
cdr3_aa: CASSLRLAGYNEQFF
cdr3_nt: TGTGCCAGCAGCTTAAGACTAGCGGGATACAATGAGCAGTTCTTC

d_call: -
j_call: TRBJ2-5
v_call: TRBV7-9
clone_size: -
cdr3_aa: CASSFGGQETQYF
cdr3_nt: TGTGCCAGCAGCTTTGGGGGCCAAGAGACCCAGTACTTC

d_call: TRBD1
j_call: TRBJ1-2
v_call: TRBV28
clone_size: -
cdr3_aa: CASSDRGAINYGYTF
cdr3_nt: TGTGCCAGCAGCGACAGGGGCGCCATAAACTATGGCTACACCTTC

d_call: -
j_call: TRBJ2-2
v_call: TRBV27
clone_size: -
cdr3_aa: CASSGVNTGELFF
cdr3_nt: TGTGCCAGCAGCGGAGTGAACACCGGGGAGCTGTTTTTT

d_call: -
j_call: TRBJ1-6
v_call: TRBV12-3/TRBV12-4
clone_size: -
cdr3_aa: CASSLAGNSPLHF
cdr3_nt: TGTGCCAGCAGTTTAGCTGGCAATTCACCCCTCCACTTT

d_call: TRBD1
j_call: TRBJ1-1
v_call: TRBV18
clone_size: -
cdr3_aa: CASSPMVGQPNRNTEAFF
cdr3_nt: TGTGCCAGCTCGCCTATGGTGGGACAGCCGAACAGGAACACTGAAGCTTTCTTT

d_call: TRBD1
j_call: TRBJ2-7
v_call: TRBV25-1
clone_size: -
cdr3_aa: CASSEYGTGIYEQYF
cdr3_nt: TGTGCCAGCAGTGAATACGGGACAGGGATCTACGAGCAGTACTTC

d_call: -
j_call: TRBJ2-7
v_call: TRBV25-1
clone_size: once
cdr3_aa: CASRGSVGGSYEQYF
cdr3_nt: TGTGCCAGCAGGGGTTCCGTAGGGGGCTCCTACGAGCAGTACTTC

d_call: -
j_call: TRBJ1-3
v_call: TRBV6-5
clone_size: -
cdr3_aa: CASSKTGPSGNTIYF
cdr3_nt: TGTGCCAGCAGTAAAACAGGCCCCTCTGGAAACACCATATATTTT

d_call: TRBD1
j_call: TRBJ2-2
v_call: TRBV19
clone_size: -
cdr3_aa: CASSIRDSNTGELFF
cdr3_nt: TGTGCCAGTAGTATCCGGGACAGCAACACCGGGGAGCTGTTTTTT

d_call: TRBD2
j_call: TRBJ2-3
v_call: TRBV2
clone_size: once
cdr3_aa: CASSELGGGADTQYF
cdr3_nt: TGTGCCAGCAGTGAACTGGGCGGGGGGGCAGATACGCAGTATTTT

d_call: -
j_call: TRBJ2-7
v_call: TRBV28
clone_size: -
cdr3_aa: CASSLNEQYF
cdr3_nt: TGTGCCAGCAGTTTAAACGAGCAGTACTTC

d_call: TRBD1
j_call: TRBJ2-2
v_call: TRBV10-2
clone_size: -
cdr3_aa: CASVQGAKAGELFF
cdr3_nt: TGCGCCAGCGTGCAGGGGGCTAAGGCCGGGGAGCTGTTTTTT

d_call: -
j_call: TRBJ2-1
v_call: TRBV2
clone_size: few
cdr3_aa: CASSEGAVNLGHEQFF
cdr3_nt: TGTGCCAGCAGTGAAGGGGCTGTTAATTTGGGCCATGAGCAGTTCTTC

d_call: -
j_call: TRBJ1-5
v_call: TRBV7-2
clone_size: -
cdr3_aa: CASSLWDLNQPQHF
cdr3_nt: TGTGCCAGCAGCTTATGGGACCTCAATCAGCCCCAGCATTTT

d_call: -
j_call: TRBJ1-3
v_call: TRBV28
clone_size: -
cdr3_aa: CASSFSGGVGSGNTIYF
cdr3_nt: TGTGCCAGCAGTTTTAGTGGGGGCGTGGGCTCTGGAAACACCATATATTTT

d_call: -
j_call: TRBJ1-6
v_call: TRBV6-5
clone_size: -
cdr3_aa: CASSWGGNSPLHF
cdr3_nt: TGTGCCAGCAGTTGGGGCGGGAATTCACCCCTCCACTTT

d_call: -
j_call: TRBJ1-1
v_call: TRBV18
clone_size: -
cdr3_aa: CASSPWQGEAFF
cdr3_nt: TGTGCCAGCTCACCCTGGCAGGGTGAAGCTTTCTTT

d_call: -
j_call: TRBJ1-2
v_call: TRBV4-3
clone_size: -
cdr3_aa: CASSPTENYGYTF
cdr3_nt: TGCGCCAGCAGCCCGACAGAGAACTATGGCTACACCTTC

d_call: TRBD2
j_call: TRBJ2-7
v_call: TRBV2
clone_size: -
cdr3_aa: CASSLGTSEQYF
cdr3_nt: TGTGCCAGCAGTCTTGGGACTAGCGAGCAGTACTTC

d_call: -
j_call: TRBJ2-1
v_call: TRBV7-2
clone_size: -
cdr3_aa: CASTPTRAKLYNEQFF
cdr3_nt: TGTGCCAGCACTCCCACGCGGGCAAAATTATACAATGAGCAGTTCTTC

d_call: -
j_call: TRBJ2-2
v_call: TRBV5-6
clone_size: -
cdr3_aa: CASSVGTVNTGELFF
cdr3_nt: TGTGCCAGCAGCGTCGGGACGGTGAACACCGGGGAGCTGTTTTTT

d_call: -
j_call: TRBJ2-2
v_call: TRBV5-1
clone_size: -
cdr3_aa: CASSLGHSTAGELFF
cdr3_nt: TGCGCCAGCAGCCTGGGACACTCAACGGCCGGGGAGCTGTTTTTT

d_call: TRBD1
j_call: TRBJ1-5
v_call: TRBV28
clone_size: -
cdr3_aa: CASRAGGEPSNQPQHF
cdr3_nt: TGTGCCAGCAGGGCAGGGGGGGAACCTAGCAATCAGCCCCAGCATTTT

d_call: -
j_call: TRBJ1-2
v_call: TRBV2
clone_size: few
cdr3_aa: CASSGRAGAYYGYTF
cdr3_nt: TGTGCCAGCAGTGGACGAGCAGGAGCCTACTATGGCTACACCTTC

d_call: -
j_call: TRBJ2-3
v_call: TRBV11-2
clone_size: -
cdr3_aa: CASSLAGLQPPDTQYF
cdr3_nt: TGTGCCAGCAGCTTAGCGGGACTCCAACCCCCAGATACGCAGTATTTT

d_call: -
j_call: TRBJ1-3
v_call: TRBV5-1
clone_size: -
cdr3_aa: CASSLTLGDPGNTIYF
cdr3_nt: TGCGCCAGCAGCTTGACACTTGGGGACCCCGGAAACACCATATATTTT

d_call: -
j_call: TRBJ2-2
v_call: TRBV25-1
clone_size: once
cdr3_aa: CASKRQVGNTGELFF
cdr3_nt: TGTGCCAGCAAGAGGCAGGTCGGGAACACCGGGGAGCTGTTTTTT

d_call: -
j_call: TRBJ2-7
v_call: TRBV4-2
clone_size: -
cdr3_aa: CASSQAGHGDEQYF
cdr3_nt: TGTGCCAGCAGCCAGGCGGGGCACGGCGACGAGCAGTACTTC

d_call: -
j_call: TRBJ1-1
v_call: TRBV27
clone_size: -
cdr3_aa: CASSLMQANTEAFF
cdr3_nt: TGTGCCAGCAGTTTGATGCAGGCGAACACTGAAGCTTTCTTT

d_call: -
j_call: TRBJ2-5
v_call: TRBV2
clone_size: -
cdr3_aa: CASSPTRTQYF
cdr3_nt: TGTGCCAGCAGTCCTACGCGGACCCAGTACTTC

d_call: -
j_call: TRBJ1-1
v_call: TRBV19
clone_size: -
cdr3_aa: CATGHGTEAFF
cdr3_nt: TGTGCCACCGGTCATGGGACTGAAGCTTTCTTT

d_call: -
j_call: TRBJ1-2
v_call: TRBV19
clone_size: -
cdr3_aa: CASSIRGSVGVGGYTF
cdr3_nt: TGTGCCAGTAGTATAAGGGGGTCAGTCGGCGTCGGCGGCTACACCTTC

d_call: -
j_call: TRBJ2-3
v_call: TRBV10-3
clone_size: few
cdr3_aa: CAIRDTDTQYF
cdr3_nt: TGTGCCATCCGGGACACAGATACGCAGTATTTT

d_call: -
j_call: TRBJ2-1
v_call: TRBV5-5
clone_size: -
cdr3_aa: CASSLVGVNEQFF
cdr3_nt: TGTGCCAGCAGCTTGGTGGGGGTAAATGAGCAGTTCTTC

d_call: -
j_call: TRBJ2-7
v_call: TRBV5-1
clone_size: -
cdr3_aa: CASSYEGRGIDEQYF
cdr3_nt: TGCGCCAGCAGCTACGAGGGCAGGGGAATTGACGAGCAGTACTTC

d_call: -
j_call: TRBJ2-1
v_call: TRBV6-5
clone_size: -
cdr3_aa: CASSGVYNEQFF
cdr3_nt: TGTGCCAGCTCGGGGGTCTACAATGAGCAGTTCTTC